This is a list of T cell receptor beta chains from one sample in a study of cytomegalovirus exposure and HLA in healthy donors. Only in-frame clones appear in the TCRdb table, and some are missing; sequencing was by immunoSEQ multiplex PCR. This sample has over 120,000 clones, with 70% to 85% found just once. Sequencing was carried out using PBMCs. The receptors come from a woman aged 60 to 75 in good health and CMV-seropositive. Each CDR3 is given with its conserved first and last residue. The D gene is left open where the match is weak. Expanded clones are given a class, and other clones once, few, many or no size at all.

V gene	J gene	clone size	CDR3 length	D gene	CDR3 protein	CDR3 DNA
TRBV28	TRBJ2-7	.	13	TRBD2	CASSLTSGDEQYF	TGTGCCAGCAGCCTGACTAGCGGGGACGAGCAGTACTTC
TRBV27	TRBJ2-7	.	12	.	CASSLPGSEQYF	TGTGCCAGCAGTTTACCTGGCTCCGAGCAGTACTTC
TRBV19	TRBJ2-7	.	12	TRBD2	CASSTRGGEQYF	TGTGCCAGTAGTACCCGGGGGGGAGAGCAGTACTTC
TRBV7-2	TRBJ2-1	.	11	.	CASSPESEQFF	TGTGCCAGCAGCCCGGAGAGTGAGCAGTTCTTC
TRBV9	TRBJ1-1	.	12	.	CASSFSGGEAFF	TGTGCCAGCAGCTTCAGCGGGGGAGAAGCTTTCTTT
TRBV4-1	TRBJ1-4	.	16	.	CASSPLTSRRNEKLFF	TGCGCCAGCAGCCCTCTGACCTCTAGGAGGAATGAAAAACTGTTTTTT
TRBV9	TRBJ1-1	once	18	TRBD1	CASSPQDRGKFMNTEAFF	TGTGCCAGCAGCCCCCAGGACAGGGGGAAATTCATGAACACTGAAGCTTTCTTT
TRBV13	TRBJ1-2	.	14	.	CASSLARTNYGYTF	TGTGCCAGCAGCTTAGCCAGGACTAACTATGGCTACACCTTC
TRBV15	TRBJ2-7	.	16	.	CATSPGPKGGAYEQYF	TGTGCCACCAGCCCCGGTCCCAAAGGAGGAGCCTACGAGCAGTACTTC
TRBV5-1	TRBJ1-1	.	15	.	CASSFSPVSNTEAFF	TGCGCCAGCAGCTTTTCTCCTGTATCGAACACTGAAGCTTTCTTT
TRBV5-1	TRBJ2-5	.	16	.	CASPRAGSPGWETQYF	TGCGCCAGCCCGCGGGCGGGAAGCCCGGGGTGGGAGACCCAGTACTTC
TRBV29-1	TRBJ2-1	.	13	.	CSVEDRLYNEQFF	TGCAGCGTTGAAGATCGGTTATACAATGAGCAGTTCTTC
TRBV19	TRBJ2-3	.	12	.	CASSLSTDTQYF	TGTGCCAGTAGCTTAAGCACAGATACGCAGTATTTT
TRBV10-1	TRBJ2-7	.	16	.	CASSEKRQTPRDEQYF	TGCGCCAGCAGTGAGAAGAGGCAAACCCCTCGGGACGAGCAGTACTTC
TRBV5-4	TRBJ2-3	.	15	.	CASSLASSGTDTQYF	TGTGCCAGCAGCTTGGCCAGTTCTGGCACAGATACGCAGTATTTT
TRBV19	TRBJ1-2	.	16	TRBD1	CASSIDRLWTGVGYTF	TGTGCCAGTAGTATAGATCGATTATGGACAGGTGTTGGCTACACCTTC
TRBV18	TRBJ1-2	.	12	.	CASSPKGEVNTF	TGTGCCAGCTCACCGAAGGGAGAGGTCAACACCTTC
TRBV7-8	TRBJ2-5	.	15	TRBD2	CASKAGAGYVETQYF	TGTGCCAGCAAAGCGGGAGCCGGTTATGTGGAGACCCAGTACTTC
TRBV4-3	TRBJ2-7	.	15	.	CASSPTGARSYEQYF	TGCGCCAGCAGCCCCACGGGAGCCCGCTCCTACGAGCAGTACTTC
TRBV19	TRBJ2-3	.	14	.	CASSMPGVTYTQYF	TGTGCCAGTAGTATGCCGGGAGTCACGTATACGCAGTATTTT
TRBV18	TRBJ1-1	.	15	.	CASSPNSGSSTEAFF	TGTGCCAGCTCACCGAATTCAGGAAGTAGCACTGAAGCTTTCTTT
TRBV12-5	TRBJ2-1	.	15	TRBD2	CASGYGTSGDNEQFF	TGTGCTAGTGGGTATGGGACTAGCGGGGACAATGAGCAGTTCTTC
TRBV7-9	TRBJ2-2	few	14	.	CASNLGIHTGELFF	TGTGCCAGCAACCTCGGGATCCACACCGGGGAGCTGTTTTTT
TRBV15	TRBJ2-5	.	14	.	CATGGQLARETQYF	TGTGCCACCGGCGGACAGCTTGCGAGGGAGACCCAGTACTTC
TRBV29-1	TRBJ2-3	.	14	.	CSVEGLPSTDTQYF	TGCAGCGTTGAAGGACTACCCAGCACAGATACGCAGTATTTT
TRBV5-1	TRBJ2-3	.	14	.	CASSFLGAPDTQYF	TGCGCCAGCAGCTTCCTGGGGGCCCCAGATACGCAGTATTTT
TRBV28	TRBJ2-3	few	14	.	CASSLATSTDTQYF	TGTGCCAGCAGTTTAGCAACTAGCACAGATACGCAGTATTTT
TRBV5-1	TRBJ2-3	.	17	TRBD1	CASSFAPGQGVADTQYF	TGCGCCAGCAGCTTCGCTCCGGGACAGGGGGTAGCAGATACGCAGTATTTT
TRBV7-3	TRBJ2-2	.	13	TRBD2	CASSPGLAGELFF	TGTGCCAGCAGCCCGGGACTAGCCGGGGAGCTGTTTTTT
TRBV30	TRBJ2-7	.	17	TRBD2	CAWSTLIGLAGGYEQYF	TGTGCCTGGAGTACGCTGATTGGACTAGCGGGGGGGTACGAGCAGTACTTC
TRBV4-1	TRBJ1-5	.	14	.	CASSQDSSNQPQHF	TGCGCCAGCAGCCAAGACAGTAGCAATCAGCCCCAGCATTTT
TRBV28	TRBJ2-1	.	13	.	CASRKRERNEQFF	TGTGCCAGCAGGAAACGGGAGAGAAATGAGCAGTTCTTC
TRBV7-8	TRBJ2-7	.	15	.	CASSLRQGIAYEQYF	TGTGCCAGCAGCTTAAGGCAGGGGATTGCCTACGAGCAGTACTTC
TRBV6-1	TRBJ2-2	.	16	TRBD2	CASSDGLAGWTGELFF	TGTGCCAGCAGTGACGGACTAGCGGGATGGACCGGGGAGCTGTTTTTT
TRBV6-5	TRBJ2-1	.	15	.	CATRTRGAVGNEQFF	TGTGCCACCAGGACCCGGGGGGCAGTGGGCAATGAGCAGTTCTTC
TRBV29-1	TRBJ2-5	.	13	.	CSVGTGLAETQYF	TGCAGCGTTGGGACGGGTCTAGCAGAGACCCAGTACTTC
TRBV7-9	TRBJ1-1	once	15	.	CASSLGRGDNTEAFF	TGTGCCAGCAGCTTAGGTCGGGGAGATAACACTGAAGCTTTCTTT
TRBV6-5	TRBJ2-7	.	15	TRBD1	CASSPSGTGGGEQYF	TGTGCCAGCAGCCCTAGCGGAACAGGGGGCGGGGAGCAGTACTTC
TRBV29-1	TRBJ1-5	once	13	.	CSVGATRNQPQHF	TGCAGCGTTGGGGCTACACGCAATCAGCCCCAGCATTTT
TRBV28	TRBJ1-1	.	13	TRBD1	CASSLDGQGRAFF	TGTGCCAGCAGTTTGGATGGACAGGGACGAGCTTTCTTT
TRBV28	TRBJ2-7	.	12	TRBD2	CASSGGGVEQYF	TGTGCCAGCAGTGGGGGAGGGGTCGAGCAGTACTTC
TRBV19	TRBJ2-2	.	13	.	CASMAGATGELFF	TGTGCCAGTATGGCAGGGGCCACCGGGGAGCTGTTTTTT
TRBV29-1	TRBJ1-1	few	15	.	CSAEEPGELNTEAFF	TGCAGCGCTGAGGAGCCCGGGGAATTGAACACTGAAGCTTTCTTT
TRBV7-6	TRBJ2-1	.	14	TRBD2	CASSLGTSGNEQFF	TGTGCCAGCAGCTTAGGGACTAGCGGGAATGAGCAGTTCTTC
TRBV11-2	TRBJ2-5	.	16	TRBD2	CASSPRTSGREETQYF	TGTGCCAGCAGCCCACGGACTAGCGGGAGGGAGGAGACCCAGTACTTC
TRBV30	TRBJ1-1	.	11	.	CAWSLGGEAFF	TGTGCCTGGAGTTTGGGGGGTGAAGCTTTCTTT
TRBV28	TRBJ1-4	.	14	.	CASSLLAGEGKLFF	TGTGCCAGCAGTTTACTAGCAGGCGAGGGAAAACTGTTTTTT
TRBV30	TRBJ2-5	.	15	TRBD2	CAWSVPAGAQETQYF	TGTGCCTGGAGTGTACCAGCGGGAGCGCAAGAGACCCAGTACTTC
TRBV7-2	TRBJ2-7	.	14	.	CASSTASAPTEQYF	TGTGCCAGCAGCACAGCTAGCGCTCCAACCGAGCAGTACTTC
TRBV28	TRBJ1-5	.	15	TRBD1	CASGPTRQGNQPQHF	TGTGCCAGCGGCCCGACGCGACAGGGGAATCAGCCCCAGCATTTT
TRBV5-1	TRBJ2-5	.	14	.	CASRLYGSEETQYF	TGCGCCAGCCGCCTCTACGGTTCGGAGGAGACCCAGTACTTC
TRBV7-2	TRBJ2-3	.	14	TRBD2	CASSRAGATDTQYF	TGTGCCAGCAGCCGAGCGGGAGCCACAGATACGCAGTATTTT
TRBV25-1	TRBJ1-1	.	14	.	CASSEFTQGIGAFF	TGTGCCAGCAGTGAATTCACTCAGGGTATAGGAGCTTTCTTT
TRBV7-2	TRBJ1-5	.	17	TRBD1	CASSLGQGQWGNQPQHF	TGTGCCAGCAGCTTGGGACAGGGCCAGTGGGGCAATCAGCCCCAGCATTTT
TRBV2	TRBJ1-5	few	14	.	CASTPGISNQPQHF	TGTGCCAGTACGCCGGGGATTAGCAATCAGCCCCAGCATTTT